In its sample, the clone carrying this T cell receptor beta chain was seen many times. Its antigen is not known. This record belongs to a study of CD8 T cells in ankylosing spondylitis. Whole-study results and caveats: CD8+ disease-linked clones were present at relatively low frequencies in blood. There was a TCR beta motif, made of 7 to 9 highly homologous variants, that appeared characteristic of ankylosing spondylitis blood.

TCRdb redid the calling of the 5' RACE reads with MiXCR, one entry per CDR3 protein. The sample comprises 200,000 to 300,000 distinct CDR3 sequences, about 10% of which are singletons, and less than 3% rests with the top ten. The J segment lost 1 base and the V segment lost 4 bases, leaving 9 bases of the junction unmatched. The CDR3 has 16 amino acids. Germline V gene sequence: CDR1 PRHDT, CDR2 FYEKMQ (reference sequence). Material for sequencing was blood, either unsorted or a sorted T cell fraction (not recorded which). The V gene is TRBV13, the J gene TRBJ2-5, with TRBD1 identical over 7 bases. The receptor was derived from a male donor with ankylosing spondylitis or in good health (not recorded which). CDR3 coding DNA: TGTGCCAGCAGCTCTAGAGGGGGACAGCTCCAAGAGACCCAGTACTTC. It specifies CASSSRGGQLQETQYF.